The clone carrying this TCR beta chain showed up just once. No antigen is known for it. The sample originates from a study of graft-versus-host responses after intestinal transplantation. Study background: Every transplant recipient was induced with anti-thymocyte globulin, then maintained on tacrolimus and steroids for roughly 3 years. Study-level results: Recipient marrow contained GvH clones, some of which appeared first in ileum or blood.

J lost 2 bases, V lost 6 bases, and 6 bases had no gene match. The germline V gene encodes CDR1 SNHLY and CDR2 FYNNEI. This CDR3 contains 14 residues. Sequenced by immunoSEQ multiplex PCR; TCRdb stores in-frame clones only, minus some. This table holds around 30,000 clones, more than 85% found once. The specimen was PBMCs, collected about 62 days after intestinal transplant. The TCR comes from a human patient who received an intestinal transplant, so some T cells may come from the graft donor. The V call is TRBV2, the J call TRBJ2-7; 8 nucleotides line up with TRBD1. CDR3 residues: CASSPRTGTYEQYF. The CDR3 DNA follows: TGTGCCAGCAGCCCGAGGACAGGGACCTACGAGCAGTACTTC.